This TCR beta chain was captured by sequencing in a study of T cell changes during pregnancy in multiple sclerosis. V was pared by 6 bases and J by 0 bases, with 14 bases between. In germline, CDR1 is SGHAT, CDR2 FQDESV (reference sequence). The CDR3 has 15 residues. Clones were sequenced by immunoSEQ multiplex PCR, and TCRdb holds only the in-frame ones, with some missing. The sample contains fewer than 150,000 clones, roughly 96% of which appear only once. Sequences were derived from peripheral blood, sampled after pregnancy. The source is a female donor with multiple sclerosis, enrolled in a pregnancy study. The rearrangement joins TRBV11-1 to TRBJ1-1; D gene unclear. CDR3 in DNA: TGTGCCAGCAGTCCTTTCAACGGTTTGAACACTGAAGCTTTCTTT. Translation gives CASSPFNGLNTEAFF.